Reported below is one T cell receptor beta chain. This clone has a single count. Which antigen it targets is not known. The input lacks base qualities; no much larger clone sits a single base away. The data derive from a study of cytomegalovirus exposure and HLA in healthy donors (dated by TCRdb to about 2017). The study in broad terms: An earlier analysis of about 530 of the donors reported about 300 Gb of sequence data and 95 million to 140 million unique TCR beta sequences obtained from about 179 million T cells. To study patterns of TCR occurrence, a later analysis re-analyzed previously published TCR beta repertoires from 550 to 800 donors and added high-resolution HLA genotyping. Rather than using new phenotypic data, the later analysis identified candidate immune exposures from TCR beta sequences and from how often those sequences occurred across donors. Donor age, sex, ethnicity and CMV serostatus were compiled together with the repertoire data. Both class I and class II loci were covered by HLA typing, at four-digit resolution. On average, roughly 250,000 unique TCR beta nucleotide sequences were sequenced per donor among 398 genotyped donors of the cohort, with roughly 18% of those sequences being non-productive. To predict cytomegalovirus infection status, the study brought together high-throughput TCR immunosequencing, statistical association of individual TCRs with disease status, and machine learning. A later genetic analysis used genome-wide SNP genotypes for about 60% of the roughly 700 donors, treating that subset as a discovery cohort. Typing coverage varied by locus: about 629-640 donors for A, B, C, DRB1 and DQB1; under 550 for DQA1; about 590 for DPA1; approximately 450 for DPB1. An earlier analysis of about 600 of the donors used high-throughput TCR beta sequencing to judge whether each TCR beta V gene segment behaved as functional or pseudogenic. Approximately 300 gigabases of sequencing data and around 87 million unique TCR sequences were included in an early release covering over 600 HLA-typed donors. Along with the 666-subject first cohort, a separate validation cohort of around 110 different subjects was used. The study used immunosequencing to profile the T cell repertoires of under 700 subjects and linked those repertoires to cytomegalovirus serostatus. Of the 398 genotyped donors, approximately 83% fell in the genetic ancestry cluster associated with self-reported Caucasian donors. Roughly 5 DR-DQ haplotypes were handled as single units for association and clustering, since linkage in the cohort was strong. The study was designed to test whether signatures of past pathogen exposure could be identified by cataloging public T cell receptors. Every repertoire in the discovery cohort had been generated on one and the same sequencing platform.

Receptors were amplified or captured by the immunoSEQ multiplex PCR assay. The multiplex PCR relied on a mix of 60 forward primers for TCR Vbeta segments and 13 reverse primers for TCR Jbeta segments. Amplification of the CDR3 region of rearranged TCR beta genes was performed with a multiplex PCR assay on genomic DNA. The amplified TCR beta libraries were sequenced on the Illumina HiSeq System as 87-base-pair reads. The study's own analysis went as follows. In a later analysis, tens of millions of unique TCR beta chains were counted across the roughly 670 repertoires, and approximately 11 million of these chains were shared by at least two donors. A nearest-neighbor algorithm error-corrected the raw reads and collapsed the reads into unique sequences, merging closely related sequences to remove PCR and sequencing errors. V, D and J gene segments were assigned by aligning CDR3 sequences to IMGT reference sequences. For a sequence to be retained, at least a six-nucleotide match to both a V gene segment and a J gene segment was required. A rearrangement was called productive if the CDR3 had no stop codons and remained in frame with V and J, and every other rearrangement was called non-productive. Following IMGT convention, CDR3 was defined as the stretch from the second conserved V-encoded cysteine up to the conserved J-encoded phenylalanine. Sequences without an unambiguous match to a single V gene segment were excluded from the earlier analysis of approximately 600 of the donors. In an earlier analysis of approximately 610 of the donors, V segments were called functional above 56.7% productive rearrangements and were called segregating when the between-donor standard deviation exceeded 5%. To diagnose cytomegalovirus status from the catalog of TCR beta chain sequences, a statistical classification framework was built. In a later analysis, V and J genes were assigned by comparing TCR nucleotide sequences against IMGT/GENE-DB human TR gene sequences. The TCRdist pipeline was used in a later analysis to assign CDR3 sequences and most-parsimonious VDJ recombination scenarios. In a later analysis, every TCR beta chain was defined by the combination of its CDR3 amino acid sequence and its V-gene family, and reads without a unique V-gene family were dropped. In a later analysis, fewer than 650 highly shared, low-generation-probability nucleotide sequences were removed to address suspected cross-contamination and a sequencing artifact. A later analysis calculated a clonal expansion index for each public chain from normalized within-repertoire ranks of inferred template counts. Generation probabilities in a later analysis came from a VDJ recombination model fitted to out-of-frame rearrangements, and those results were checked against IGoR. In a later analysis, hypergeometric tests were used to score TCR-TCR, TCR-HLA and TCR-CMV co-occurrence, with a repertoire-size bias correction applied to TCR pairs. In a later analysis, false discovery rates were estimated by permuting HLA or CMV assignments 20 times. In a later analysis, co-occurring TCRs were grouped using DBSCAN, with TCRdist sequence similarity added in when clustering inside HLA-allele-positive subsets. For co-occurrence clustering, repertoires with fewer than 30,000 or more than 120,000 public chains were excluded, along with 5 or 6 repertoires with anomalous nucleotide sharing. This immuneACCESS table, as held by TCRdb, lists in-frame sequences with V and J called but not all clones. Of the missing ones, under half trace to an unresolved V gene in checked studies; the others have no known cause. That table gives V, J and clone size, and the DNA gave D and trimming. Present in this sample are approximately 130,000 clones, around 78% of which were seen just once. Over 1.5% of the sample rests with the top ten.

Overall results and qualifications from the work: A further reported finding was that TCR beta sequences accurately predicted the HLA-A and HLA-B alleles for most subjects in the first cohort. In a later analysis, most CMV-associated TCR beta chains were found to appear HLA-restricted, with HLA associations seemingly driven largely by CMV exposure. Sequencing depth was assumed to be roughly uniform across donors in the presence/absence analyses, though that assumption may not hold. The study gave a list of 150 to 200 TCR beta chains associated with cytomegalovirus. In a later genetic analysis, a missense DCLRE1C variant was associated with V-gene and J-gene trimming of TCR beta chains, and the association was replicated in an independent cohort. Several of the top co-occurrence clusters appeared to be linked to parvovirus B19, influenza, CMV and Epstein-Barr virus, according to a later analysis. In vitro tests confirmed that a few of the cytomegalovirus-associated TCR beta chains recognize cytomegalovirus antigens. The only immune exposure information available for the cohort was CMV serostatus. The cohort was sequenced for TCR beta chains only, and without alpha or paired-chain data the features that could be detected were limited. Most TCR sequences were observed very rarely across donors, whereas some public TCRs were present in many individuals. The classifier was reported to diagnose cytomegalovirus status with high specificity and sensitivity in both the original cohort and the validation cohort. Compared with the 666-donor mean, donors in an Asian-associated ancestry cluster had fewer N-insertions in productive TCRs, according to a later genetic analysis. A later analysis found that TCR association rates varied across HLA loci, with DRB1 alleles showing the most associated TCRs and HLA-C alleles the fewest. In an earlier analysis of some 500 of the donors, most TCR beta V segments appeared in productive rearrangements about 90% or about 30% of the time, broadly matching IMGT annotations. Assigning TCR associations to individual alleles was difficult when HLA alleles, especially DR and DQ, strongly co-occurred. Because some donors lacked HLA typing at each locus, the association tests relied only on the typed subset. Linkage disequilibrium might explain the correlated functional status among segregating V segments, but an unknown experimental factor could not be excluded. It was suggested by the authors that the approach could potentially be generalized to other disease states and immunological phenotypes. In a later analysis, HLA-associated TCR beta chains were found to be more clonally expanded and to have lower generation probabilities than equally common non-associated chains. Some IMGT-functional V segments, including TRBV6-2 and TRBV6-3, could not be told apart with the 87-base-pair reads, so those segments were excluded. In a later analysis, some 18,000 TCR beta sequences were associated with specific HLA alleles at a false discovery rate of 0.05. Because counts were too low, 15 or so rarely observed V segments, including chromosome 9 orphons, were excluded from the earlier analysis of about 500 of the donors. A group of highly shared sequence variants was considered likely to be a technical artifact of the sequencing pipeline.

Trimming removed 0 bases from V and 1 base from J, leaving 17 bases between the germline ends. The germline V gene (reference sequence) gives CDR1 as SEHNR and CDR2 as FQNEAQ. Inclusive of the bounding cysteine and phenylalanine, the CDR3 is 18 residues long. The retained sequence is limited to the CDR3, 54 bases, with the frame set at the first base. The cohort was made up of about 610 healthy bone marrow donors. At the time of sampling, every cohort member was nominally healthy, though immune exposures that went unrecorded were likely present. The donor tested CMV seronegative and was one of the 352 seronegative cohort members. A peripheral blood sample was collected from each donor, and TCR beta sequencing was performed on peripheral blood mononuclear cells. Genomic DNA was extracted from the blood cell samples with the Qiagen DNeasy Blood Extraction Kit.

The chain joins TRBV7-9 to TRBJ2-3; the D gene is possibly TRBD1, with 6 bases matching. The specimen was PBMCs. The sequence was obtained from a woman between 40 and 50 years old in good health and CMV-seronegative. In nucleotide form, the sequence is TGTGCCAGCAGCTTAGCGCAGGGGCTTGGGTTCGGCACAGATACGCAGTATTTT. Its translation reads: CASSLAQGLGFGTDTQYF. The CDR3, completed at both ends by the reference TRBV7-9 and TRBJ2-3 genes, gives the full variable domain DTGVSQNPRHKITKRGQNVTFRCDPISEHNRLYWYRQTLGQGPEFLTYFQNEAQLEKSRLLSDRFSAERPKGSFSTLEIQRTEQGDSAMYLCASSLAQGLGFGTDTQYFGPGTRLTVL.